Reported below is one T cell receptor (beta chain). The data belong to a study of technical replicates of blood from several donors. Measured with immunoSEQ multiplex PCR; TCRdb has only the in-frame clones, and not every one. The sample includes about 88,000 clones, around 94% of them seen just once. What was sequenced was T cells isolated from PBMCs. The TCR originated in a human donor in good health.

The CDR3 region is CASSPRVSVYNEQFF. The CDR3 DNA follows: TGTGCCAGCAGCCCCAGGGTCAGTGTCTACAATGAGCAGTTCTTC. The chain recombines TRBV11-3 with TRBJ2-1; tentative D call: TRBD1 (5 bases). The CDR3 consists of 15 residues. V was trimmed by 5 bases and J by 3 bases, leaving 14 bases between them. Looked up from germline, CDR1 is SGHNT and CDR2 is YENEEA.